This TCR beta chain is drawn from a study of cytomegalovirus exposure and HLA in healthy donors. The PCR ran on 60 Vbeta and 13 Jbeta primers. Data came from immunoSEQ multiplex PCR; TCRdb stores just in-frame clones and leaves some out. The sample lists roughly 100,000 clones, over 80% seen once, with about 5.9% in the top ten. Germline values: CDR1 SGHAT, CDR2 FQNNGV. The ends lost 4 bases at V and 3 bases at J; junction bases unmatched: 5. The CDR3 totals 14 residues. This sequence was found in a man between 18 and 35 years old in good health and CMV-seronegative. Sequenced material: PBMCs. The genes are TRBV11-2 and TRBJ2-7; TRBD1 agrees at 8 bases. The CDR3 is CASSSTGGDYEQYF. In DNA, the CDR3 is TGTGCCAGCAGCTCTACAGGGGGAGACTACGAGCAGTACTTC.